These T cell receptor beta chains were read from a single sample in a study of glioma-infiltrating T cells after dendritic cell vaccination. Profiling relied on immunoSEQ multiplex PCR, and the TCRdb table lists in-frame clones only, not all of them. The sample consists of 30,000 to 40,000 clones, 82% of them appearing once. The starting material was blood, obtained before dendritic cell vaccination. Every receptor here comes from a human donor with glioblastoma. Both conserved end residues are part of each CDR3. D genes are given only for firm matches. Clone size is stated in some rows and not others, as once, few, many or a class when expanded.

d_call j_call v_call clone_size cdr3_nt cdr3_aa
NA TRBJ1-2 TRBV2 NA TGTGCCAGCAGTGTCGAACTCAATGGCTACACCTTC CASSVELNGYTF
NA TRBJ2-3 TRBV7-2 NA TGTGCCAGCAGCTTTGGTCCGGGCACAGATACGCAGTATTTT CASSFGPGTDTQYF
NA TRBJ2-7 TRBV28 NA TGTGCCAGCGCGGGTTACGAGCAGTACTTC CASAGYEQYF
NA TRBJ2-7 TRBV11-2 NA TGTGCCAGCAGCTCCTCAGGGGCGCACTACGAGCAGTACTTC CASSSSGAHYEQYF
TRBD2 TRBJ2-3 TRBV4-3 NA TGCGCCAGCAGCCGAGGCTTTGGGGGGGTCACAGATACGCAGTATTTT CASSRGFGGVTDTQYF
TRBD1 TRBJ2-7 TRBV6-1 NA TGTGCCAGCAGGGGGACAGGGAATGCCTACGAGCAGTACTTC CASRGTGNAYEQYF
NA TRBJ2-7 TRBV29-1 few TGCAGCGTTGTTGGGGGGAGGCTGGAGTACTTC CSVVGGRLEYF
TRBD2 TRBJ2-1 TRBV5-6 NA TGTGCCAGCAGCTTCCCTAGCGGGGGGCCCAATGAGCAGTTCTTC CASSFPSGGPNEQFF
TRBD2 TRBJ2-7 TRBV2 NA TGTGCCAGCAGTGAAAGTATTGGAGCGGGGGGGTCCTACGAGCAGTACTTC CASSESIGAGGSYEQYF
NA TRBJ2-7 TRBV9 NA TGTGCCAGCAGCGTAGCACAGGGTTTAGACGAGCAGTACTTC CASSVAQGLDEQYF
TRBD1 TRBJ1-2 TRBV2 NA TGTGCCAGCAGCCTGGGACAGGGGCTGGGCTATGGCTACACCTTC CASSLGQGLGYGYTF
NA TRBJ1-1 TRBV6-1 NA TGTGCCAGCAGTGAATCGGGACTTGCGCTGACTGAAGCTTTCTTT CASSESGLALTEAFF
NA TRBJ2-7 TRBV7-2 NA TGTGCCAGCAGCTTAGTCTTTGGGGCAACCTACGAGCAGTACTTC CASSLVFGATYEQYF
NA TRBJ1-5 TRBV7-2 NA TGTGCCAGCAGCCAAGACATAGACAGCAGAGAGCCCCAGCATTTT CASSQDIDSREPQHF
TRBD2 TRBJ2-3 TRBV7-6 NA TGTGCCAGCAGCCCTGGACTAGCGGGGAGCACAGATACGCAGTATTTT CASSPGLAGSTDTQYF
NA TRBJ1-2 TRBV30 NA TGTGCCTGGAAGTTGGGCAGTTCCCCCCTCTATGGCTACACCTTC CAWKLGSSPLYGYTF
TRBD1 TRBJ2-5 TRBV6-5 NA TGTGCCAGCAGTCCGGACAGGCCGGAGACCCAGTACTTC CASSPDRPETQYF
TRBD1 TRBJ2-7 TRBV7-6 medium-sized TGTGCCAGCAGCCCAGGGACAGGGAAGGCCTACGAGCAGTACTTC CASSPGTGKAYEQYF
NA TRBJ1-1 TRBV2 NA TGTGCCAGCAGCGGGGACACCGAGGCGAACACTGAAGCTTTCTTT CASSGDTEANTEAFF
NA TRBJ2-5 TRBV25-1 NA TGTGCCAGCGGACTCTTCCAAGAGACCCAGTACTTC CASGLFQETQYF
NA TRBJ2-1 TRBV7-9 NA TGTGCCAGCAGCTCCCAGAACCGGGATGAGCAGTTCTTC CASSSQNRDEQFF
TRBD1 TRBJ2-7 TRBV7-8 NA TGTGCCAGCAGCTTAAGCCTATCGGGACAGGGAGGAAGCCTCTCCTACGAGCAGTACTTC CASSLSLSGQGGSLSYEQYF
NA TRBJ2-1 TRBV5-1 NA TGCGCCAGCAGCTTGGCAGATTCCTACAATGAGCAGTTCTTC CASSLADSYNEQFF
TRBD1 TRBJ2-7 TRBV5-6 few TGTGCCAGCAGCCCGTCCGGGACAGGGTCGCCTCTAGTCCACTTC CASSPSGTGSPLVHF
TRBD1 TRBJ1-1 TRBV6-5 NA TGTGCCAGCAGTTCCGGACAGGGTATCACTGAAGCTTTCTTT CASSSGQGITEAFF
NA TRBJ2-5 TRBV9 NA TGTGCCAGCAGCGTAGGATGGGGGGGCCTTCGAGAGACCCAGTACTTC CASSVGWGGLRETQYF
TRBD2 TRBJ2-7 TRBV9 NA TGTGCCTCCCACCCGGGACTAGGATCGATCTACGAGCAGTACTTC CASHPGLGSIYEQYF
NA TRBJ2-1 TRBV9 NA TGTGCCAGCAACTCATTCGGGGGGCCCTACAATGAGCAGTTCTTC CASNSFGGPYNEQFF
NA TRBJ2-7 TRBV7-2 NA TGTGCCAGCAGCTTAGAGTCGGCCAGGGCCACCTACGAGCAGTACTTC CASSLESARATYEQYF